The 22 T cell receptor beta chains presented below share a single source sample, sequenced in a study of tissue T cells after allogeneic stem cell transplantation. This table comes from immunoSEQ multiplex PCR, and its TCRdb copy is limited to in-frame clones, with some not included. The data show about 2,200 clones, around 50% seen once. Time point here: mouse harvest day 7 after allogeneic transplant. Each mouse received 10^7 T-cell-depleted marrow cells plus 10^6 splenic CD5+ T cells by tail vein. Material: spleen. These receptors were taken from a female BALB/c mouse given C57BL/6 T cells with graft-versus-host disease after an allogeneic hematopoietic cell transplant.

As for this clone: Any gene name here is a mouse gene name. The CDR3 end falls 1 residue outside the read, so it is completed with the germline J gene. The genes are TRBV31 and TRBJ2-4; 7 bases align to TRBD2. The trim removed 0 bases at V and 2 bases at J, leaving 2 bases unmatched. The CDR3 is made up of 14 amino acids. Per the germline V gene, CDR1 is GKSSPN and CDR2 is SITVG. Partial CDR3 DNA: TGTGCCTGGAGTCTACTGGGGCTTCAAAACACCTTGTAC. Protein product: CAWSLLGLQNTLY. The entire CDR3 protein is CAWSLLGLQNTLYF. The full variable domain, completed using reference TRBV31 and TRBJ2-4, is AQTIHQWPVAEIKAVGSPLSLGCTIKGKSSPNLYWYWQATGGTLQQLFYSITVGQVESVVQLNLSASRPKDDQFILSTEKLLLSHSGFYLCAWSLLGLQNTLYFGAGTRLSVL.

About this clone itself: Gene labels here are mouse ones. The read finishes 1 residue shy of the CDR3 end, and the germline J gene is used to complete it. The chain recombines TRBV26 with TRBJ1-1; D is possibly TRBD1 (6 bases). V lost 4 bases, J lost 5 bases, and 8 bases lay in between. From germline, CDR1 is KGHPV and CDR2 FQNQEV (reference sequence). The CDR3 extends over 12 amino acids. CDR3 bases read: TGTGCCAGCAGTCCTCAGGGGACAGAAGTCTTC. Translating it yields CASSPQGTEVF. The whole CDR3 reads CASSPQGTEVFF.

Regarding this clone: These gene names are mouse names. The CDR3 sequence: CASSFEGTEVFF. The sequenced CDR3 bases are TGTGCAAGCAGCTTCGAGGGCACAGAAGTCTTC. This sequence joins TRBV16 and TRBJ1-1; D is ambiguous. The read comes to an end 1 residue before the CDR3 does, leaving the germline J gene to fill in the end. The CDR3 runs 12 residues. Germline CDR1 SGHSA, CDR2 FRNQAP. Trimming cost V 3 bases and J 4 bases, with 6 bases left between them.

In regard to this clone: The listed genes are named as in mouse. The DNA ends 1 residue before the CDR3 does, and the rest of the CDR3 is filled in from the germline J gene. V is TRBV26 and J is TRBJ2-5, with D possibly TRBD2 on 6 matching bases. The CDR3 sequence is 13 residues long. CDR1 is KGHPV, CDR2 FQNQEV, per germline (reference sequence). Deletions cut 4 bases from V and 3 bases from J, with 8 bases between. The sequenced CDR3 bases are TGTGCCAGCAGTCAGGGACTTCAAGACACCCAGTAC. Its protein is CASSQGLQDTQY. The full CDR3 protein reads CASSQGLQDTQYF.

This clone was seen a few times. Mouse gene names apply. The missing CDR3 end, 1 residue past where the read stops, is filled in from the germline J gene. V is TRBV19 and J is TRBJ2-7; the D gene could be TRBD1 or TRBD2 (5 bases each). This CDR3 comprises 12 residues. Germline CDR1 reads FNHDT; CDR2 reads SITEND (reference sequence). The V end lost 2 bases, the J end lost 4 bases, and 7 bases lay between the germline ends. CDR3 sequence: CASSMRGYEQYF. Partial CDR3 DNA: TGTGCCAGCAGTATGCGGGGGTATGAACAGTAC.

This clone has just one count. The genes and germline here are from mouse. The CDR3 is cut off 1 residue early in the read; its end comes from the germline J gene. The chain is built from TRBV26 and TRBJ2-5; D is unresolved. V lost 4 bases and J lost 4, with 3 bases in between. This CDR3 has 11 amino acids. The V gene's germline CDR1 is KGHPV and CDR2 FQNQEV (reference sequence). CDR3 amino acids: CASSQEDTQYF. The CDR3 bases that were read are TGTGCCAGCAGTCAGGAAGACACCCAGTAC.

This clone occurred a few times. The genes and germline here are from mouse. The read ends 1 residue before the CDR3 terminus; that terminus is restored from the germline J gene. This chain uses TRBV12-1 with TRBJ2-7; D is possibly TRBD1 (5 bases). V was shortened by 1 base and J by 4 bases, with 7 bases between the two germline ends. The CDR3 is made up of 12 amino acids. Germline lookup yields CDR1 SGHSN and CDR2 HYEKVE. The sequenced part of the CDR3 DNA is TGTGCCAGCTCTCTAGGGGATTATGAACAGTAC. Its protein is CASSLGDYEQY. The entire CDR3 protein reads CASSLGDYEQYF. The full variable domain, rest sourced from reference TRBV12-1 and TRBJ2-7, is DSGVVQSPRHIIKEKGGRSVLTCIPISGHSNVVWYQQTLGKELKFLIQHYEKVERDKGFLPSRFSVQQFDDYHSEMNMSALELEDSAMYFCASSLGDYEQYFGPGTRLTVL.

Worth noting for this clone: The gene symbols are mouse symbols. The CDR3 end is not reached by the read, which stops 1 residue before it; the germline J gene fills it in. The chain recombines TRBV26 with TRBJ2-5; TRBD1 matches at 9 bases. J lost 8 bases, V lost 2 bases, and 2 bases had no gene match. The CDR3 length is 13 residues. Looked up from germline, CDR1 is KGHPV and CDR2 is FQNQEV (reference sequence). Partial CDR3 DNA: TGTGCCAGCAGTCTGACAGGGGGCGGCACCCAGTAC. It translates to CASSLTGGGTQY. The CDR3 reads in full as CASSLTGGGTQYF.

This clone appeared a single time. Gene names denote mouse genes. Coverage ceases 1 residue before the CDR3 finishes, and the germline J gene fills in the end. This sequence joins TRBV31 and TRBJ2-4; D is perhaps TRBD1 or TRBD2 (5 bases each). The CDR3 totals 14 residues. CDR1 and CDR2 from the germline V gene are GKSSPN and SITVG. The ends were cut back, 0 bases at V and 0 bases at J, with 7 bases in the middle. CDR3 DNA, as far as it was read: TGTGCCTGGAGTCTCGGGGGTAGTCAAAACACCTTGTAC. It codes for CAWSLGGSQNTLY. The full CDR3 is CAWSLGGSQNTLYF.

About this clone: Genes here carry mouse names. CDR3 bases read: TGTGCCAGCAGCTCCAGCGCAAACACCGGGCAGCTCTAC. It translates to CASSSSANTGQLY. The entire CDR3 protein is CASSSSANTGQLYF. This chain uses TRBV3 with TRBJ2-2; D call uncertain. The read is 1 residue too short to cover the CDR3 end, so that end is filled in from the germline J gene. Trimming stripped 4 bases from V and 0 bases from J, with 6 bases between. The CDR3 length is 14 residues. From germline, CDR1 is SNHLY and CDR2 FYNGKV (reference sequence). Full variable domain (outside the CDR3, taken from reference TRBV3 and TRBJ2-2): GPKVLQIPSHQIIDMGQMVTLNCDPVSNHLYFYWYKQILGQQMEFLVNFYNGKVMEKSKLFKDQFSVERPDGSYFTLKIQPTALEDSAVYFCASSSSANTGQLYFGEGSKLTVL.

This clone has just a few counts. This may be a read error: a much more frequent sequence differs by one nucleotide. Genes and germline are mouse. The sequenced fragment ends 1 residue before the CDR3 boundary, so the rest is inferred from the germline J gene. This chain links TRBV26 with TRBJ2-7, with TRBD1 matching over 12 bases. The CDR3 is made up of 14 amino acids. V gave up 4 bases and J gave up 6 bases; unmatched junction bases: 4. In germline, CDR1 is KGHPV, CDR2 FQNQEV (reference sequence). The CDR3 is CASSPRDRGLEQYF. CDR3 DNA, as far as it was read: TGTGCCAGCAGTCCCCGGGACAGGGGGCTTGAACAGTAC.

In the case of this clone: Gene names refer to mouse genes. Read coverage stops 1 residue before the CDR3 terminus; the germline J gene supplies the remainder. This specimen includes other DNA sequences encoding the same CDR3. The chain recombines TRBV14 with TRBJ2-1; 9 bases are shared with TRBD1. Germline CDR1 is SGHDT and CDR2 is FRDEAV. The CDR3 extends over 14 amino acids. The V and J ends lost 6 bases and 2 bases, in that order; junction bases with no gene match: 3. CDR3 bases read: TGTGCCAGCATTCGGGACAGGGACTATGCTGAGCAGTTC. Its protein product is CASIRDRDYAEQF. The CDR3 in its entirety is CASIRDRDYAEQFF.

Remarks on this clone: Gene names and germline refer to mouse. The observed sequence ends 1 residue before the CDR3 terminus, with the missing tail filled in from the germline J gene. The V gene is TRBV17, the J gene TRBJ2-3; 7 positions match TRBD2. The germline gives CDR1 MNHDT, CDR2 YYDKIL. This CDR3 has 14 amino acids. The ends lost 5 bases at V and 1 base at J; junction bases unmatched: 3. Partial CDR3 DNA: TGTGCTAGCAGTCCACTGGGGCGTGCAGAAACGCTGTAT. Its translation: CASSPLGRAETLY. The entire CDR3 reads CASSPLGRAETLYF.

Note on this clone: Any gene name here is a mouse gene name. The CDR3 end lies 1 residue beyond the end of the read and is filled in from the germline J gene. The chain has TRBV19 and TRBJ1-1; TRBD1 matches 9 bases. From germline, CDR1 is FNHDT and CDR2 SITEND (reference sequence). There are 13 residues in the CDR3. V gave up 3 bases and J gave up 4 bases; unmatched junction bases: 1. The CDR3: CASSRQGVTEVFF. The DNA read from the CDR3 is TGTGCCAGCAGTAGACAGGGGGTCACAGAAGTCTTC.

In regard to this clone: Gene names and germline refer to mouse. The chain's CDR3 is CAPPRPNSNERLFF. The sequenced part of the CDR3 DNA is TGTGCCCCTCCCCGGCCAAATTCCAACGAAAGATTATTT. This chain links TRBV15 with TRBJ1-4, with D hard to call. The read falls 1 residue short of the CDR3 end, and the missing part is taken from the germline J gene. Germline values: CDR1 SGHND, CDR2 FRSKSL. The CDR3 spans 14 residues. V shed 11 bases and J shed 1 base, with 14 bases lying between them. Drawing the rest from reference TRBV15 and TRBJ1-4, the complete variable domain is DAGVTQTPRHEVAEKGQTIILKCEPVSGHNDLFWYRQTKIQGLELLSYFRSKSLMEDGGAFKDRFKAEMLNSSFSTLKIQPTEPKDSAVYLCAPPRPNSNERLFFGHGTKLSVL.

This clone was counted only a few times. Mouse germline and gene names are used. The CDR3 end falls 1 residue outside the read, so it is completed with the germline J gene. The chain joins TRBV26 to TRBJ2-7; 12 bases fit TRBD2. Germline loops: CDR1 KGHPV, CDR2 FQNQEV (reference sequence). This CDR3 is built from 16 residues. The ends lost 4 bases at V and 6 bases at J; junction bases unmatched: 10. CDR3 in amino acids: CASSRGTGGPPCEQYF. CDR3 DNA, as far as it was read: TGTGCCAGCAGTCGGGGGACTGGGGGGCCCCCCTGTGAACAGTAC.

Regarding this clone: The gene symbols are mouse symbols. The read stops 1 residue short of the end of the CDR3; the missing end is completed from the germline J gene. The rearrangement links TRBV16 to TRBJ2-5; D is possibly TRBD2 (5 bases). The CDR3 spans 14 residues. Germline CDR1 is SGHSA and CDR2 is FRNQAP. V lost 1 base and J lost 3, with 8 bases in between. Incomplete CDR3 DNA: TGTGCAAGCAGCTTAGTTTGGGGACAAGACACCCAGTAC. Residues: CASSLVWGQDTQY. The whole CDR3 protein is CASSLVWGQDTQYF. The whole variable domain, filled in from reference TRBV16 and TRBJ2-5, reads NAGVIQTPRHKVTGKGQEATLWCEPISGHSAVFWYRQTIVQGLEFLTYFRNQAPIDDSGMPKERFSAQMPNQSHSTLKIQSTQPQDSAVYLCASSLVWGQDTQYFGPGTRLLVL.

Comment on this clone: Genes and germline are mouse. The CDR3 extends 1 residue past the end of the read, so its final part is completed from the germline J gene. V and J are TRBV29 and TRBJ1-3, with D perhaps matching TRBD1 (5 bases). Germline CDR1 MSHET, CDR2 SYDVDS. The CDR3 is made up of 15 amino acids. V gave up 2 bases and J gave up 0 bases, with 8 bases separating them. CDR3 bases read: TGTGCTAGCAGTTTAGGGGCGTTTTCTGGAAATACGCTCTAT. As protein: CASSLGAFSGNTLY. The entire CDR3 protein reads CASSLGAFSGNTLYF.

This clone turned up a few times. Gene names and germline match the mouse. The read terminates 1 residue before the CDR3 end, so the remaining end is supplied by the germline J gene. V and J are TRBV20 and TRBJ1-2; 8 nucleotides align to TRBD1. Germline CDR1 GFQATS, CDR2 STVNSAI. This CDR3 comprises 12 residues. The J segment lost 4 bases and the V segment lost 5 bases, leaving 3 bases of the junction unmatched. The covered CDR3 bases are TGTGGTGCTGACAGGGGATTCTCCGACTACACC. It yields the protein CGADRGFSDYT. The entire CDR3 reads CGADRGFSDYTF.

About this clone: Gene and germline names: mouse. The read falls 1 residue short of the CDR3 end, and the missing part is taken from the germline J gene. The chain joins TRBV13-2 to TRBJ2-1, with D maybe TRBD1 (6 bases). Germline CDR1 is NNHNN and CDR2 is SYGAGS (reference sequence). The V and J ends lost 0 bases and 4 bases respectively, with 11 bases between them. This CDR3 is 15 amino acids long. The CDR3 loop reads CASGDARDKYAEQFF. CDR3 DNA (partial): TGTGCCAGCGGTGATGCTAGGGACAAATATGCTGAGCAGTTC.

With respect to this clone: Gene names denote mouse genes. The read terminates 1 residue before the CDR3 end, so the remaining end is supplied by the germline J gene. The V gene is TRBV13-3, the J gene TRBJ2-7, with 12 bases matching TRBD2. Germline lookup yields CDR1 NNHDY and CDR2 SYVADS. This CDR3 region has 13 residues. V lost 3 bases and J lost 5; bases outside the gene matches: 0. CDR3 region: CASSGDWGDEQYF. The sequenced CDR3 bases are TGTGCCAGCAGTGGGGACTGGGGGGATGAACAGTAC.

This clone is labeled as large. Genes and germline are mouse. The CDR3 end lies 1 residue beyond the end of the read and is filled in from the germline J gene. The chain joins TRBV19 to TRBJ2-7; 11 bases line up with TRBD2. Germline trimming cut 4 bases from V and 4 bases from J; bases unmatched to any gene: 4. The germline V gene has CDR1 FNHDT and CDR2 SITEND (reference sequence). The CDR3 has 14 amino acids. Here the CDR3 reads CASSSGTGGYEQYF. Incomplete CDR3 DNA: TGTGCCAGCAGTTCCGGGACTGGGGGATATGAACAGTAC.